The 21 T cell receptor beta chains in this list originate from one sample, sequenced in a study of T cell repertoires in cytomegalovirus infection. A single record per CDR3 protein comes from TCRdb applying MiXCR to the reads. The sample records around 490,000 distinct CDR3 sequences, more than 20% being singletons. The material sequenced was PBMCs. Source of these receptors: a human donor in good health (CMV status not recorded). Some clones in this sample may be carry-over from other donors' samples.

This clonotype was counted only a few times. This chain uses TRBV7-6 with TRBJ2-1; D is possibly TRBD2 (6 bases). Trimming removed 5 bases from V and 0 bases from J, with 17 bases in between. The germline V gene has CDR1 SGHVS and CDR2 FNYEAQ. The CDR3 has 17 residues. The CDR3 reads CASSPFSSSDSYNEQFF. In DNA form, the CDR3 reads TGTGCCAGCAGCCCATTCTCTTCTAGCGACTCCTACAATGAGCAGTTCTTC.

This clonotype appeared once. The V call is TRBV4-1, the J call TRBJ2-2; D may be TRBD2 (5 bases). CDR1 is MGHRA and CDR2 is YSYEKL in the germline V gene. The CDR3 consists of 17 residues. Trimming took off 0 bases at V and 4 bases at J, with 15 bases between the two ends. CDR3 loop: CASSQEVRGFFTGELFF. CDR3 nucleotides: TGCGCCAGCAGCCAAGAAGTTCGGGGATTCTTCACCGGGGAGCTGTTTTTT.

V is TRBV5-1 and J is TRBJ2-5, with TRBD1 matching 9 bases. Germline CDR1 and CDR2: SGHRS and YFSETQ. The CDR3 runs 14 residues. V shed 4 bases, J shed 7 bases, and the junction held 8 bases outside the gene matches. In DNA form, the CDR3 reads TGCGCCAGCAGCCCGGACAGGGGAAGGGGGACCCAGTACTTC. This encodes CASSPDRGRGTQYF.

This clonotype was observed a handful of times. The chain has TRBV2 and TRBJ2-5; the D is unclear. The V gene lost 4 bases and the J gene lost 0 bases, with 9 bases spanning the gap. The CDR3 extends over 14 amino acids. Germline values: CDR1 SNHLY, CDR2 FYNNEI. The CDR3 DNA follows: TGTGCCAGCAGTGGAAGGAAGTACCAAGAGACCCAGTACTTC. Translating gives CASSGRKYQETQYF.

The chain's CDR3 is CASSFTGTTGSGEQFF. CDR3 DNA: TGTGCCAGCTCATTTACTGGGACTACCGGGAGCGGTGAGCAGTTCTTC. The rearrangement links TRBV18 to TRBJ2-1, with 7 bases aligning to TRBD2. V was clipped by 5 bases and J by 9 bases; unmatched bases: 16. Germline loops: CDR1 KGHSH, CDR2 LQKENI. The CDR3 runs 16 residues. Full variable domain (rest looked up from reference TRBV18 and TRBJ2-1): NAGVMQNPRHLVRRRGQEARLRCSPMKGHSHVYWYRQLPEEGLKFMVYLQKENIIDESGMPKERFSAEFPKEGPSILRIQQVVRGDSAAYFCASSFTGTTGSGEQFFGPGTRLTVL.

This clonotype was seen a few times. The V gene is TRBV19, the J gene TRBJ2-1, with 11 nucleotides matching TRBD2. The germline V gene has CDR1 LNHDA and CDR2 SQIVND (reference sequence). The V and J ends lost 6 bases and 8 bases, in that order; junction bases with no gene match: 12. The CDR3 spans 16 residues. Here the CDR3 reads CASRGTSGSLVDEQFF. In DNA form, the CDR3 reads TGTGCCAGTAGGGGGACTAGCGGATCTTTGGTCGATGAGCAGTTCTTC.

The chain couples TRBV19 to TRBJ2-7; D is tentatively TRBD1 or TRBD2 (5 bases each). The CDR3 has 16 residues. V lost 1 base and J lost 0, with 13 bases in between. Germline CDR1 and CDR2: LNHDA and SQIVND (reference sequence). CDR3 nucleotides: TGTGCCAGTAGTATAGGCCCAAGGGACGGCTCCTACGAGCAGTACTTC. It codes for CASSIGPRDGSYEQYF.

This chain connects TRBV3-1 to TRBJ1-3; no reliable D call. V was clipped by 4 bases and J by 7 bases, with 14 bases between them. This CDR3 has 14 residues. The V gene's germline CDR1 is LGHDT and CDR2 YNNKEL (reference sequence). CDR3: CASSRLGSRNTIYF. CDR3 DNA: TGTGCCAGCAGCCGCCTAGGCTCTCGGAACACCATATATTTT.

Only a few counts were recorded for this clonotype. The DNA of the CDR3 is TGCAGCGTTGACGGGATATCCCCAGATACGCAGTATTTT. This codes for CSVDGISPDTQYF. The V and J genes are TRBV29-1 and TRBJ2-3; maybe TRBD2 (5 bases). The V end lost 3 bases, the J end lost 4 bases, and 11 bases lay between the germline ends. The CDR3 runs to 13 residues. Germline CDR1 reads SQVTM; CDR2 reads ANQGSEA.

The rearrangement joins TRBV6-1 to TRBJ2-1, with D perhaps TRBD2 (5 bases). Between the trimmed V and J ends, which lost 6 bases and 0 bases, there was a span of 12 bases. Germline V lookup: CDR1 MNHNS, CDR2 SASEGT. This CDR3 is built from 15 residues. The CDR3 protein is CASSVDYRSYNEQFF. The DNA of the CDR3 is TGTGCCAGCAGCGTTGACTACCGCTCCTACAATGAGCAGTTCTTC.

In this sample, this clonotype turned up a few times. The gene calls are TRBV7-2 and TRBJ2-7, with a tentative D call TRBD1 (6 bases). V lost 3 bases and J 6 bases, leaving 15 bases between the germline ends. This CDR3 contains 14 residues. The germline gives CDR1 SGHTA, CDR2 FQGNSA. CDR3 coding DNA: TGTGCCAGCAGCTTGGACAGTATTCGAGGCGAGCAGTACTTC. As protein: CASSLDSIRGEQYF.

The rearrangement uses TRBV19 and TRBJ1-5, with a possible D match to TRBD1 (5 bases). The CDR3 totals 13 residues. Germline CDR1 is LNHDA and CDR2 is SQIVND (reference sequence). The V end was cut by 6 bases, the J end by 6 bases, with 12 bases between. Written as DNA, the CDR3 is TGTGCCAGTAGGGCCAGGGATGGTCAGCCCCAGCATTTT. It yields the protein CASRARDGQPQHF.

This sequence joins TRBV6-2 or TRBV6-3 and TRBJ1-4, with D unresolved. Germline-derived CDR1 and CDR2 are MNHEY and SVGEGT. The CDR3 sequence is 14 residues long. With 4 bases removed from V and 6 bases from J, the gap between germline ends came to 12 bases. In nucleotides, the CDR3 is TGTGCCAGCAGTTCCGTTACAAGGGATGAAAAACTGTTTTTT. It encodes CASSSVTRDEKLFF.

CDR3 nucleotide sequence: TGTGCCAGCTGGGTCGGGAGGGCCTGGGAGCAGTTCTTC. It encodes CASWVGRAWEQFF. This chain links TRBV6-1 with TRBJ2-1, with TRBD2 matching 8 bases. The V segment lost 8 bases and the J segment 10 bases; nucleotides outside the gene matches: 10. Germline CDR1 is MNHNS and CDR2 is SASEGT. The CDR3 runs 13 residues.

V gene TRBV7-2 combines with J gene TRBJ1-4, with a possible D match to TRBD1 (5 bases). The CDR3 spans 18 residues. V was cut by 5 bases and J by 0 bases, with 19 bases left in between. Germline CDR1 is SGHTA and CDR2 is FQGNSA. CDR3 nucleotides: TGTGCCAGCAGCCCCAAGGGGAGGTTCCTTGCAACTAATGAAAAACTGTTTTTT. Translated, it gives CASSPKGRFLATNEKLFF.

This chain connects TRBV12-3 or TRBV12-4 to TRBJ2-5; D might be TRBD2 (6 bases). V was trimmed by 10 bases and J by 0 bases, leaving 12 bases between them. This CDR3 region has 13 residues. CDR3 DNA sequence: TGTGCCATCGGGGGACTGAACCAAGAGACCCAGTACTTC. The encoded protein is CAIGGLNQETQYF.

The sample holds a few counts of this clonotype. This chain connects TRBV6-2 or TRBV6-3 to TRBJ1-1; possibly TRBD1 for D (6 bases). Germline CDR1 reads MNHEY; CDR2 reads SVGEGT. This CDR3 spans 15 amino acids. Trimming took 6 bases from V and 4 from J, leaving 18 bases between them. The chain's CDR3 is CASRLRGARRTEAFF. Written as DNA, the CDR3 is TGTGCCAGCAGACTACGGGGGGCGCGACGCACTGAAGCTTTCTTT.

The V and J genes are TRBV11-3 and TRBJ2-3, with D perhaps assigned TRBD1 or TRBD2 (5 bases each). There are 14 residues in the CDR3. Germline V gives CDR1 SGHNT, CDR2 YENEEA. V was shortened by 5 bases and J by 2 bases, with 11 bases between the two germline ends. The DNA for the CDR3 is TGTGCCAGCAGCGCAGGGACCGACACAGATACGCAGTATTTT. This translates into CASSAGTDTDTQYF.

The rearrangement uses TRBV10-3 and TRBJ2-5, with 9 nucleotides matching TRBD2. J gave up 3 bases and V 0 bases, and 5 bases lay outside the gene matches. Germline lookup yields CDR1 ENHRY and CDR2 SYGVKD. This CDR3 is built from 16 residues. The CDR3 region is CAISESIAGVKETQYF. The CDR3 nucleotides read TGTGCCATCAGTGAGTCGATAGCGGGGGTAAAAGAGACCCAGTACTTC.

The V and J genes are TRBV29-1 and TRBJ2-7; perhaps TRBD2 as D (5 bases). CDR1 is SQVTM and CDR2 is ANQGSEA in the germline V gene. This CDR3 has 11 residues. Trimming pared 5 bases from V and 0 bases from J, leaving 5 bases between. The CDR3: CSVRGSYEQYF. The CDR3 bases are TGCAGCGTTCGGGGCTCCTACGAGCAGTACTTC.

This clonotype was seen ten or more times. The V call is TRBV7-2, the J call TRBJ2-5; TRBD2 matches 10 bases. J was trimmed by 4 bases and V by 5 bases; bases with no gene match: 7. The CDR3 spans 15 residues. CDR1 is SGHTA and CDR2 is FQGNSA in the germline V gene. CDR3 sequence: CASSDLAGASETQYF. Written as DNA, the CDR3 is TGTGCCAGCAGCGATCTAGCGGGAGCGTCAGAGACCCAGTACTTC.